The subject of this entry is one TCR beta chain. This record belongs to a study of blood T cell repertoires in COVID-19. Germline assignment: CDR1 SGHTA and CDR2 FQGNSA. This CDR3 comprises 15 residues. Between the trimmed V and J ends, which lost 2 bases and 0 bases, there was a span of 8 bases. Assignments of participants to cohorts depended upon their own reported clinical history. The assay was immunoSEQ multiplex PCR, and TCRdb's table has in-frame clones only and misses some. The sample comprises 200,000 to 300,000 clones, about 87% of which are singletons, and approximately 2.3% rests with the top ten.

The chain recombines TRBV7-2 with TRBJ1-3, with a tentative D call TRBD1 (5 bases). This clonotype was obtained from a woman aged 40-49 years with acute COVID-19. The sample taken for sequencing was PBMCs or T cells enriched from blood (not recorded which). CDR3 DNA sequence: TGTGCCAGCAGCTTACGGACATTCTCTGGAAACACCATATATTTT. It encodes CASSLRTFSGNTIYF.